Following are 11 T cell receptor beta chains from one sample sequenced in a study of blood T cell repertoires in COVID-19. TCRdb keeps only in-frame clones here, not all; method: immunoSEQ multiplex PCR. The sample consists of about 90,000 clones, roughly 80% of them appearing once. Sequencing input: peripheral blood. The receptors were gathered from a woman aged 70-85 years with active or convalescent COVID-19.

CDR3 residues: CASSLGGGTGAYEQYF. CDR3 nucleotides: TGTGCCAGCAGCTTGGGGGGCGGGACAGGGGCCTACGAGCAGTACTTC. The chain is built from TRBV5-4 and TRBJ2-7; 10 bases are a match to TRBD1. Germline lookup yields CDR1 SGHNT and CDR2 YYREEE (reference sequence). The J segment lost 2 bases and the V segment lost 0 bases, leaving 5 bases of the junction unmatched. This CDR3 has 16 amino acids.

V is TRBV18 and J is TRBJ2-7; 13 positions agree with TRBD2. Germline CDR1 reads KGHSH; CDR2 reads LQKENI. The CDR3 is 15 residues long. The junction had 6 bases not matched to a gene; V was cut back by 6 bases and J by 4 bases. For the CDR3, the DNA is TGTGCCAGCTCCCCGACTAGCGGGGGGATATACGAGCAGTACTTC. Protein product: CASSPTSGGIYEQYF.

The chain has TRBV6-5 and TRBJ1-2; perhaps TRBD1 as D (5 bases). The CDR3 length is 15 residues. Trimming took 6 bases from V and 4 from J, leaving 18 bases between them. Germline CDR1 reads MNHEY; CDR2 reads SVGAGI. As DNA, the CDR3 is TGTGCCAGCAGGGGGGGGGACGGACCGCCCTATGGCTACACCTTC. Translation gives CASRGGDGPPYGYTF.

This chain links TRBV6-2 or TRBV6-3 with TRBJ2-7; D possibly corresponds to TRBD1 (5 bases). The V and J ends lost 6 bases and 4 bases respectively, with 16 bases between them. The CDR3 runs to 14 residues. Germline V gene lookup returns CDR1 MNHEY and CDR2 SVGEGT. CDR3 region: CASSLGQGSYEQYF. In DNA form, the CDR3 reads TGTGCCAGCAGCCTAGGGCAGGGATCGTACGAGCAGTACTTC.

J is TRBJ2-1 and V is TRBV14; D may be TRBD1 (5 bases). The CDR3 is 16 amino acids. Looked up from germline, CDR1 is SGHDN and CDR2 is FVKESK. Trimming stripped 4 bases from V and 2 bases from J, with 15 bases between. The CDR3 sequence: CASSPPPQGTYNEQFF. DNA for the CDR3: TGTGCCAGCAGCCCGCCTCCGCAGGGAACCTACAATGAGCAGTTCTTC. The full variable domain, its missing parts supplied by reference TRBV14 and TRBJ2-1, is EAGVTQFPSHSVIEKGQTVTLRCDPISGHDNLYWYRRVMGKEIKFLLHFVKESKQDESGMPNNRFLAERTGGTYSTLKVQPAELEDSGVYFCASSPPPQGTYNEQFFGPGTRLTVL.

The V call is TRBV10-3, the J call TRBJ1-5; 7 bases align to TRBD1. Germline V lookup: CDR1 ENHRY, CDR2 SYGVKD. V shed 6 bases and J 4 bases; nucleotides not matched to a gene: 3. The CDR3 is 13 amino acids. Here the CDR3 reads CAIRAGGNQPQHF. The CDR3 region has the DNA TGTGCCATCAGGGCAGGGGGGAATCAGCCCCAGCATTTT.

J is TRBJ2-7 and V is TRBV13; D remains unclear. In germline, CDR1 is PRHDT, CDR2 FYEKMQ (reference sequence). V lost 1 base, J lost 1 base, and 20 bases lay in between. This CDR3 spans 18 amino acids. CDR3 sequence (DNA): TGTGCCAGCAGCTTAGTTGTGATCGATCGGTCCTTGTCCTACGAGCAGTACTTC. Amino acids: CASSLVVIDRSLSYEQYF.

CDR3 bases: TGTGCCAGCAGCTTAGGATTGGGCCACTACGAGCAGTACTTC. As protein: CASSLGLGHYEQYF. The chain combines TRBV11-2 with TRBJ2-7; D unresolved. Trimming cost V 1 base and J 3 bases, with 10 bases left between them. The CDR3 totals 14 residues. The V gene's germline CDR1 is SGHAT and CDR2 FQNNGV. The whole variable domain, remainder taken from reference TRBV11-2 and TRBJ2-7, is EAGVAQSPRYKIIEKRQSVAFWCNPISGHATLYWYQQILGQGPKLLIQFQNNGVVDDSQLPKDRFSAERLKGVDSTLKIQPAKLEDSAVYLCASSLGLGHYEQYFGPGTRLTVT.

The chain couples TRBV7-7 to TRBJ1-1, with D possibly TRBD1 on 6 matching bases. This CDR3 is built from 16 residues. Trimming pared 5 bases from V and 1 base from J, leaving 17 bases between. The germline gives CDR1 SSHAT, CDR2 FNYEAQ (reference sequence). The chain's CDR3 is CASSPFGGQSNTEAFF. In DNA, the CDR3 is TGTGCCAGCAGCCCATTCGGTGGACAGTCGAACACTGAAGCTTTCTTT. The full variable domain, with the rest looked up from reference TRBV7-7 and TRBJ1-1, is GAGVSQSPRYKVTKRGQDVTLRCDPISSHATLYWYQQALGQGPEFLTYFNYEAQPDKSGLPSDRFSAERPEGSISTLTIQRTEQRDSAMYRCASSPFGGQSNTEAFFGQGTRLTVV.

The chain employs TRBV3-1 (or the pseudogene TRBV3-2) and TRBJ1-1; 9 bases match TRBD1. Germline loops: CDR1 LGHDT, CDR2 YNNKEL (reference sequence). This CDR3 region has 15 residues. V gave up 4 bases and J gave up 3 bases; unmatched junction bases: 6. CDR3 region: CASSPTGGVDTEAFF. The CDR3 region has the DNA TGTGCCAGCAGCCCGACAGGGGGAGTCGACACTGAAGCTTTCTTT.

The J gene is TRBJ2-2, the V gene TRBV20-1; 8 bases agree with TRBD2. The germline V gene has CDR1 DFQATT and CDR2 SNEGSKA (reference sequence). This CDR3 has 15 residues. V dropped 3 bases and J dropped 2; count of bases not matched to a gene: 5. The chain's CDR3 is CSASGTRINTGELFF. As DNA, the CDR3 is TGCAGTGCTAGTGGGACTAGGATTAACACCGGGGAGCTGTTTTTT.